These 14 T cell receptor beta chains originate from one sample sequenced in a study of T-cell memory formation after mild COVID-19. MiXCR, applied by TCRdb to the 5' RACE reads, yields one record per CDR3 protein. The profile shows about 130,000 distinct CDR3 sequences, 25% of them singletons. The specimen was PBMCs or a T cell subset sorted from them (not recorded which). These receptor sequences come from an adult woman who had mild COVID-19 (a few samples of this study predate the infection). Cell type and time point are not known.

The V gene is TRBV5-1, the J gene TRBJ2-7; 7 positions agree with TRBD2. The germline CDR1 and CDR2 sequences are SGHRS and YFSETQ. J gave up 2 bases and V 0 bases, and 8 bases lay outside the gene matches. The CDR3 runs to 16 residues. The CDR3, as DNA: TGCGCCAGCAGCTTGGTCGGGCGGGAGACGCCCTACGAGCAGTACTTC. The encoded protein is CASSLVGRETPYEQYF.

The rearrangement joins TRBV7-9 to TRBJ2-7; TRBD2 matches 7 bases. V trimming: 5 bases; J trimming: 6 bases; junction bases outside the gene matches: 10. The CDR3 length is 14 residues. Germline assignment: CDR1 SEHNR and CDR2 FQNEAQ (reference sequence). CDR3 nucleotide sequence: TGTGCCAGCAGCCAAGCGGGAATCTGGGGCGAGCAGTACTTC. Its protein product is CASSQAGIWGEQYF.

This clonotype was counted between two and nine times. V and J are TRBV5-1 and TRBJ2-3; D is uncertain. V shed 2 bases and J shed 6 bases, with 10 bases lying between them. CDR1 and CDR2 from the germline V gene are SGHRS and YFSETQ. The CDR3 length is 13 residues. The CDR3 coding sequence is TGCGCCAGCAGCTTCTTAGACGATGATACGCAGTATTTT. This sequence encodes CASSFLDDDTQYF.

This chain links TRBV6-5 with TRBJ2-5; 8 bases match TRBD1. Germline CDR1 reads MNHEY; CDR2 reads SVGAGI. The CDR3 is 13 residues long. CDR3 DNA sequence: TGTGTCTCGGAGACAGGGGATCAAGAGACCCAGTACTTC. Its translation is CVSETGDQETQYF.

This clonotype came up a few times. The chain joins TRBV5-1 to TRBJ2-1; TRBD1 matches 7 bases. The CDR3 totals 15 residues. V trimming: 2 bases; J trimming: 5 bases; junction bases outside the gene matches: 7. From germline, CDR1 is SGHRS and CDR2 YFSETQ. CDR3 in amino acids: CASSFLGQRNNEQFF. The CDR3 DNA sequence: TGCGCCAGCAGCTTCCTGGGACAGCGCAACAATGAGCAGTTCTTC.

The CDR3 DNA is TGCGCCAGCAGCCAAGGCGGGACTCTCACAGATACGCAGTATTTT. It yields the protein CASSQGGTLTDTQYF. The rearrangement joins TRBV4-1 to TRBJ2-3; perhaps TRBD2 as D (6 bases). V was pared by 1 base and J by 2 bases, with 10 bases between. Germline CDR1 and CDR2: MGHRA and YSYEKL. The CDR3 runs 15 residues.

CDR3 amino acids: CAWGDYQETQYF. The CDR3 DNA sequence: TGTGCCTGGGGGGACTACCAAGAGACCCAGTACTTC. The rearrangement joins TRBV30 to TRBJ2-5; a possible D gene is TRBD2 (6 bases). The germline V gene encodes CDR1 GTSNPN and CDR2 SVGIG (reference sequence). The CDR3 is made up of 12 amino acids. V lost 5 bases and J lost 0, with 7 bases in between.

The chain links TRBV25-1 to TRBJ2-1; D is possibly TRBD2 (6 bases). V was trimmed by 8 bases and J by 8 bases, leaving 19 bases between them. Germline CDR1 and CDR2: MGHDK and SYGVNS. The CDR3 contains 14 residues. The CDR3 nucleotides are TGTGCCAGCGAACCGGAGGGCAGGGCCCATGAGCAGTTCTTC. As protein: CASEPEGRAHEQFF.

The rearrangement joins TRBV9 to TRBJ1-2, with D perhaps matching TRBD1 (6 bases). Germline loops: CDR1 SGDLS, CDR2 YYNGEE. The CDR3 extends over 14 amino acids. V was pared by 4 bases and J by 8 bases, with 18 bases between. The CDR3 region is CASSPVGGAEGYTF. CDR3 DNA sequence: TGTGCCAGCAGCCCCGTTGGGGGGGCGGAAGGCTACACCTTC.

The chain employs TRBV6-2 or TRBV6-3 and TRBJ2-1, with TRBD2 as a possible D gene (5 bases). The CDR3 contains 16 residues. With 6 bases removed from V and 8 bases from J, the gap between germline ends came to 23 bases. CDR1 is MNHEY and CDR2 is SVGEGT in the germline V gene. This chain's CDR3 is CASSRSGSNYIYEQFF. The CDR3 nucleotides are TGTGCCAGCAGCCGGTCGGGATCTAATTACATATATGAGCAGTTCTTC.

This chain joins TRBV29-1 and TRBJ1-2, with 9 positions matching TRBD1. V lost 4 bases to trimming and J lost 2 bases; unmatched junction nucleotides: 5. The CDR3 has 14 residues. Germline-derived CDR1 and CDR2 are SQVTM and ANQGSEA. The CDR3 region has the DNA TGCAGCGTTGTGGGACAGGGAAGAAACTATGGCTACACCTTC. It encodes CSVVGQGRNYGYTF.

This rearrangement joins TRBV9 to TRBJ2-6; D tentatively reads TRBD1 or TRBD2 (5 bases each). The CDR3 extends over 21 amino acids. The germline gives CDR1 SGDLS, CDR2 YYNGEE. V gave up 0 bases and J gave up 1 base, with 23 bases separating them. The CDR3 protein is CASSVAEGGDERGSGANVLTF. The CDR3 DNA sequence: TGTGCCAGCAGCGTAGCGGAAGGTGGGGACGAACGTGGATCTGGGGCCAACGTCCTGACTTTC. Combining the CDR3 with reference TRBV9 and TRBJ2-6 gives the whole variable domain DSGVTQTPKHLITATGQRVTLRCSPRSGDLSVYWYQQSLDQGLQFLIQYYNGEERAKGNILERFSAQQFPDLHSELNLSSLELGDSALYFCASSVAEGGDERGSGANVLTFGAGSRLTVL.

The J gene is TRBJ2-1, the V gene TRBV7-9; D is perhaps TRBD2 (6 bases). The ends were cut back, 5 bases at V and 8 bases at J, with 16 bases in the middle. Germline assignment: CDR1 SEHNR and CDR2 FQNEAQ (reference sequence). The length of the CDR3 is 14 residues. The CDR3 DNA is TGTGCCAGCAGCACTCTTAGCGGCTTCCATGAGCAGTTCTTC. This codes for CASSTLSGFHEQFF.

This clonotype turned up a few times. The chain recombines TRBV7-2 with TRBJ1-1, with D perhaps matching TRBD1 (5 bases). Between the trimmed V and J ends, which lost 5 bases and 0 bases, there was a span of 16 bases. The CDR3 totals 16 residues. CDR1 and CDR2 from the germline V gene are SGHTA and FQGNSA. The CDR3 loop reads CASSVGRIAMNTEAFF. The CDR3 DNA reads TGTGCCAGCAGCGTGGGACGGATCGCCATGAACACTGAAGCTTTCTTT.